This TCR beta chain was identified during a study of response to subunit inactivated influenza vaccine. Study observations and caveats: The authors put forward the suggestion that each seasonal influenza vaccination may bring in only a limited number of new T cells.

The CDR3 sequence is 14 residues long. Trimming removed 6 bases from V and 4 bases from J; junction bases left unmatched: 8. CDR1 is SEHNR and CDR2 is FQNEAQ in the germline V gene (reference sequence). TCRdb processed the RT-PCR reads anew with MiXCR; each CDR3 protein has one entry. The sample comprises about 190,000 distinct CDR3 sequences, roughly an eighth of which are singletons, and about 26% rests with the top ten. This clonotype was found a few times. What it binds is not known. This chain links TRBV7-9 with TRBJ2-7, with 8 bases matching TRBD1. The sequence was obtained from a middle-aged man who received an inactivated influenza vaccine. The specimen comprised CD8+ T cells sorted from PBMCs, sampled about 5 days after vaccination. The DNA for the CDR3 is TGTGCCAGCAGTCCACAGGGGGTGGCTTACGAGCAGTACTTC. Its translation: CASSPQGVAYEQYF. The whole variable domain, filled in from reference TRBV7-9 and TRBJ2-7, reads DTGVSQNPRHKITKRGQNVTFRCDPISEHNRLYWYRQTLGQGPEFLTYFQNEAQLEKSRLLSDRFSAERPKGSFSTLEIQRTEQGDSAMYLCASSPQGVAYEQYFGPGTRLTVT.